The rows below give T cell receptor beta chains drawn from one sample of a study of cytomegalovirus exposure and HLA in healthy donors. The data were produced by immunoSEQ multiplex PCR, yet TCRdb's version contains in-frame clones alone and is incomplete. This table holds about 190,000 clones, about four fifths found once. Input material: PBMCs. The receptors here all came from a man aged 25-45 years in good health and CMV-seropositive. Both conserved end residues are part of each CDR3. A D gene is named only where the DNA matches it firmly. Clone size is shown for a subset of rows, as once, few, many or a class of expanded clone.

j_call: TRBJ1-5
d_call: .
v_call: TRBV11-2
clone_size: .
cdr3_aa: CASSNSPGSNQPQHF
cdr3_nt: TGTGCCAGCAGCAATTCACCAGGTAGCAATCAGCCCCAGCATTTT

j_call: TRBJ2-4
d_call: TRBD1
v_call: TRBV5-4
clone_size: .
cdr3_aa: CASSDPGQGAFGAKNIQYF
cdr3_nt: TGTGCCAGCAGCGATCCGGGACAGGGGGCTTTTGGAGCCAAAAACATTCAGTACTTC

j_call: TRBJ2-3
d_call: TRBD1
v_call: TRBV18
clone_size: .
cdr3_aa: CASSPRDSPDTQYF
cdr3_nt: TGTGCCAGCTCACCCCGGGACAGCCCAGATACGCAGTATTTT

j_call: TRBJ2-5
d_call: .
v_call: TRBV29-1
clone_size: few
cdr3_aa: CSAHIMETQYF
cdr3_nt: TGCAGCGCACATATCATGGAGACCCAGTACTTC

j_call: TRBJ2-2
d_call: .
v_call: TRBV6-5
clone_size: once
cdr3_aa: CASSYRTANTGELFF
cdr3_nt: TGTGCCAGCAGTTACCGGACAGCGAACACCGGGGAGCTGTTTTTT

j_call: TRBJ2-1
d_call: .
v_call: TRBV19
clone_size: .
cdr3_aa: CASSLGRGWDEQFF
cdr3_nt: TGTGCCAGTAGTCTAGGCCGGGGGTGGGATGAGCAGTTCTTC

j_call: TRBJ1-2
d_call: .
v_call: TRBV7-9
clone_size: .
cdr3_aa: CASSAGGMGYGYTF
cdr3_nt: TGTGCCAGCAGCGCGGGGGGGATGGGCTATGGCTACACCTTC

j_call: TRBJ1-5
d_call: .
v_call: TRBV27
clone_size: few
cdr3_aa: CASRRDGGSYSNQPQHF
cdr3_nt: TGTGCCAGCAGGAGGGACGGGGGATCTTATAGCAATCAGCCCCAGCATTTT

j_call: TRBJ1-5
d_call: .
v_call: TRBV30
clone_size: .
cdr3_aa: CAWGLGEGNQPQHF
cdr3_nt: TGTGCCTGGGGGTTAGGGGAAGGAAATCAGCCCCAGCATTTT

j_call: TRBJ2-7
d_call: TRBD1
v_call: TRBV5-1
clone_size: .
cdr3_aa: CASSLGGTGGLSSYEQYF
cdr3_nt: TGCGCCAGCAGCTTGGGGGGGACAGGGGGCCTCTCCTCCTACGAGCAGTACTTC

j_call: TRBJ2-7
d_call: TRBD1
v_call: TRBV5-1
clone_size: .
cdr3_aa: CASSSNRDRPYEQYF
cdr3_nt: TGCGCCAGCAGCTCAAACCGGGACAGACCCTACGAGCAGTACTTC

j_call: TRBJ2-5
d_call: TRBD2
v_call: TRBV6-4
clone_size: .
cdr3_aa: CASSESAGAPLRTQYF
cdr3_nt: TGTGCCAGCAGTGAATCAGCGGGGGCACCCTTACGGACCCAGTACTTC

j_call: TRBJ2-1
d_call: .
v_call: TRBV28
clone_size: .
cdr3_aa: CASSPPLVNEQFF
cdr3_nt: TGTGCCAGCAGTCCCCCCCTAGTCAATGAGCAGTTCTTC

j_call: TRBJ2-7
d_call: TRBD1
v_call: TRBV11-2
clone_size: .
cdr3_aa: CASSRRDRAYDEQYF
cdr3_nt: TGTGCCAGCAGCCGGAGAGACAGGGCGTACGACGAGCAGTACTTC

j_call: TRBJ2-5
d_call: TRBD1
v_call: TRBV9
clone_size: .
cdr3_aa: CASSDPGQAWEETQYF
cdr3_nt: TGTGCCAGCAGCGACCCCGGACAGGCCTGGGAAGAGACCCAGTACTTC

j_call: TRBJ2-7
d_call: TRBD1
v_call: TRBV5-4
clone_size: .
cdr3_aa: CASSPGTGSYEQYF
cdr3_nt: TGTGCCAGCAGCCCAGGGACAGGGTCCTACGAGCAGTACTTC

j_call: TRBJ1-1
d_call: .
v_call: TRBV2
clone_size: .
cdr3_aa: CASTRALAAEAFF
cdr3_nt: TGTGCCAGCACGAGGGCTTTGGCGGCTGAAGCTTTCTTT

j_call: TRBJ2-7
d_call: .
v_call: TRBV9
clone_size: few
cdr3_aa: CASSVGPTTSYEQYF
cdr3_nt: TGTGCCAGCAGCGTAGGGCCCACCACCTCCTACGAGCAGTACTTC